A selection of T cell receptor beta chains follows, all from one sample in a study of shared clonotypes between healthy human individuals. Clones were sequenced by immunoSEQ multiplex PCR, and TCRdb holds only the in-frame ones, with some missing. Counted here are roughly 2.1 million clones, 85% to 95% occurring once; the ten biggest clones make up under 2%. Material for sequencing was naive CD8+ T cells from PBMCs. The receptors here all came from a man younger than 35 in good health. Some clones in this sample may be carry-over from other donors' samples. The CDR3 runs from the conserved cysteine through the conserved F or W. A D gene is named only where the DNA matches it firmly. Clone size is stated in some rows and not others, as once, few, many or a class when expanded.

size: NA
V: TRBV7-6
D: TRBD1
J: TRBJ1-1
DNA: TGTGCCAGCAGCGACAGGGAATACACTGAAGCTTTCTTT
CDR3: CASSDREYTEAFF

size: NA
V: TRBV19
D: TRBD1
J: TRBJ1-2
DNA: TGTGCCAGTACCCCCCGGGACAGAATTGGCGGCTACACCTTC
CDR3: CASTPRDRIGGYTF

size: NA
V: TRBV7-9
D: NA
J: TRBJ2-2
DNA: TGTGCCAGCAGCCCGGCTGGAGGGGAGCTGTTTTTT
CDR3: CASSPAGGELFF

size: NA
V: TRBV7-2
D: TRBD2
J: TRBJ2-5
DNA: TGTGCCAGCAGCTTAGAACTAGCGGGAAAAGGAGAGACCCAGTACTTC
CDR3: CASSLELAGKGETQYF

size: NA
V: TRBV2
D: NA
J: TRBJ2-7
DNA: TGTGCCAGCAGTCCCCTGGGAGAAAGCTCCTACGAGCAGTACTTC
CDR3: CASSPLGESSYEQYF

size: NA
V: TRBV7-2
D: TRBD1
J: TRBJ1-2
DNA: TGTGCCAGCAGCTTAGCGGGGACAGGCTATGGCTACACCTTC
CDR3: CASSLAGTGYGYTF

size: NA
V: TRBV5-4
D: TRBD1
J: TRBJ2-3
DNA: TGTGCCAGCAGCTTAGGACAGGGCGCGGGGACGCAGTATTTT
CDR3: CASSLGQGAGTQYF

size: once
V: TRBV5-8
D: TRBD1
J: TRBJ2-7
DNA: TGTGCCAGCAGCTTTACAGGGGGTAATGAGCAGTACTTC
CDR3: CASSFTGGNEQYF

size: NA
V: TRBV6-5
D: TRBD2
J: TRBJ2-7
DNA: TGTGCCAGCAGTAAACACGGGACTAGTTCCTACGAGCAGTACTTC
CDR3: CASSKHGTSSYEQYF

size: NA
V: TRBV9
D: TRBD2
J: TRBJ2-7
DNA: TGTGCCAGCAGCGTAAGCGGGAGGGCGGACGAGCAGTACTTC
CDR3: CASSVSGRADEQYF

size: few
V: TRBV10-1
D: NA
J: TRBJ1-1
DNA: TGCGCCAGCAGTGGGGGACTTCCCTCGGCAACTTTCTTT
CDR3: CASSGGLPSATFF

size: NA
V: TRBV7-7
D: TRBD1
J: TRBJ2-1
DNA: TGTGCCAGCAGTCAACAGGGGGCGGGCTACAATGAGCAGTTCTTC
CDR3: CASSQQGAGYNEQFF

size: NA
V: TRBV27
D: NA
J: TRBJ2-2
DNA: TGTGCCAGCAGTTTGTTGCTGGGGGCCGGGGAGCTGTTTTTT
CDR3: CASSLLLGAGELFF

size: NA
V: TRBV28
D: TRBD1
J: TRBJ1-1
DNA: TGTGCCAGCAGCCGTGACAGGGAGGGGAACACTGAAGCTTTCTTT
CDR3: CASSRDREGNTEAFF

size: NA
V: TRBV27
D: NA
J: TRBJ1-4
DNA: TGTGCCAGCAGTTTATTGGGGAACACTAATGAAAAACTGTTTTTT
CDR3: CASSLLGNTNEKLFF

size: NA
V: TRBV27
D: NA
J: TRBJ2-5
DNA: TGTGCCAGCAGTTTATCGCCAGGGCGGGGACAAGAGACCCAGTACTTC
CDR3: CASSLSPGRGQETQYF

size: NA
V: TRBV11-2
D: NA
J: TRBJ2-3
DNA: TGTGCCAGCAGCTTACTCCTCAGGACAGATACGCAGTATTTT
CDR3: CASSLLLRTDTQYF

size: NA
V: TRBV27
D: TRBD2
J: TRBJ2-7
DNA: TGTGCCAGCAGTTTCCTAGCGGGAGGGAGCTCCTACGAGCAGTACTTC
CDR3: CASSFLAGGSSYEQYF

size: NA
V: TRBV27
D: TRBD2
J: TRBJ2-2
DNA: TGTGCCAGCAGTCCCACTAGCGGGAGAAATCCCGGGGAGCTGTTTTTT
CDR3: CASSPTSGRNPGELFF

size: NA
V: TRBV2
D: TRBD1
J: TRBJ2-6
DNA: TGTGCCAGCAGCCCGGACAGGCGCGACTCTGGGGCCAACGTCCTGACTTTC
CDR3: CASSPDRRDSGANVLTF

size: NA
V: TRBV11-2
D: TRBD2
J: TRBJ2-7
DNA: TGTGCCAGCAGCTTAGGAACGGGAGGGAGCTACGAGCAGTACTTC
CDR3: CASSLGTGGSYEQYF

size: NA
V: TRBV4-2
D: NA
J: TRBJ2-1
DNA: TGTGCCAGCAGCCAATTACTGGCGGCCCTAGGGAATGAGCAGTTCTTC
CDR3: CASSQLLAALGNEQFF

size: NA
V: TRBV6-1
D: TRBD2
J: TRBJ2-3
DNA: TGTGCCAGCAGTGAAAATAGCGGGAGGTCCACAGATACGCAGTATTTT
CDR3: CASSENSGRSTDTQYF

size: NA
V: TRBV5-1
D: NA
J: TRBJ2-1
DNA: TGCGCCAGCAGCCCTTTTCGGGAGACCTACAATGAGCAGTTCTTC
CDR3: CASSPFRETYNEQFF

size: NA
V: TRBV7-3
D: NA
J: TRBJ1-1
DNA: TGTGCCAGCAGCTTAGGAAGCACTGAAGCTTTCTTT
CDR3: CASSLGSTEAFF

size: NA
V: TRBV7-9
D: NA
J: TRBJ1-2
DNA: TGTGCCAGCAGCCCAGAGGTTTGGACAGCTGACCATCGGGTCTATGGCTACACCTTC
CDR3: CASSPEVWTADHRVYGYTF

size: NA
V: TRBV7-2
D: TRBD1
J: TRBJ1-4
DNA: TGTGCCAGCAGCGAAGACAGGGTTGGTGAAAAACTGTTTTTT
CDR3: CASSEDRVGEKLFF

size: once
V: TRBV9
D: TRBD2
J: TRBJ2-5
DNA: TGTGCCAGCAGCCCTCTGGGGCTAGCGGCACAAGAGACCCAGTACTTC
CDR3: CASSPLGLAAQETQYF

size: NA
V: TRBV11-2
D: NA
J: TRBJ2-5
DNA: TGTGCCAGCAGCTTAGGAGGGCGGGAGACCCAGTACTTC
CDR3: CASSLGGRETQYF